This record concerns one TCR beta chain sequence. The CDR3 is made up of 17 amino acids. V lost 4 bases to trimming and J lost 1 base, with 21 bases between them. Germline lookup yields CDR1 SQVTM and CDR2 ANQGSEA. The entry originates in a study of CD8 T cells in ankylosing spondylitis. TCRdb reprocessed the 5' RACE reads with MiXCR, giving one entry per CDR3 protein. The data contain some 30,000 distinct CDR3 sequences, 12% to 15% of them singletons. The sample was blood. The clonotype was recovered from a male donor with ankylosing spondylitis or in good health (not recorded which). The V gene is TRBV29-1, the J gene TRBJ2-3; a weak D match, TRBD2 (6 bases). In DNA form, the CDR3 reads TGCAGCGTTGGCCCCCTGGGATTTGGCGGGGGCACAGATACGCAGTATTTT. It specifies CSVGPLGFGGGTDTQYF.